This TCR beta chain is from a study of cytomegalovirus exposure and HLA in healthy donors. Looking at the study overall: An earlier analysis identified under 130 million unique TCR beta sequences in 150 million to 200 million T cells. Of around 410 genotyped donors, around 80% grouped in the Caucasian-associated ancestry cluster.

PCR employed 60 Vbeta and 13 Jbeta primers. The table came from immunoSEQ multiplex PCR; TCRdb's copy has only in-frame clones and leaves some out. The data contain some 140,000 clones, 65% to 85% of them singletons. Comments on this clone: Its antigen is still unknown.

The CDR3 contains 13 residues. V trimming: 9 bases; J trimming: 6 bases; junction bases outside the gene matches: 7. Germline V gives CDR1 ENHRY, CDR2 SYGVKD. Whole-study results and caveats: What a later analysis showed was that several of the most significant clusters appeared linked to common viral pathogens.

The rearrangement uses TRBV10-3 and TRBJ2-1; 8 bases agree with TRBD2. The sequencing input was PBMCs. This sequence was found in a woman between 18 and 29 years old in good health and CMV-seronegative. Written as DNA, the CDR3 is TGTGCCATTGGACTAGCAGGCCTCAATGAGCAGTTCTTC. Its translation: CAIGLAGLNEQFF.